This T cell receptor (beta chain) was captured by sequencing in a study of immune characterization of retroperitoneal liposarcoma. MiXCR was run by TCRdb on the PCR reads, yielding one entry per CDR3 protein. Among around 20,000 distinct CDR3 sequences, under 45% were seen once, and the ten largest hold roughly 7.3%. Trimming pared 7 bases from V and 3 bases from J, leaving 15 bases between. The germline CDR1 and CDR2 sequences are MNHNS and SASEGT. There are 15 residues in the CDR3. This clonotype is medium-sized within its sample. V gene TRBV6-1 combines with J gene TRBJ2-2; D gene unclear. The sequencing sample was made of blood. This TCR came from a male donor with retroperitoneal liposarcoma. CDR3 loop: CASTTRYFDTGELFF. DNA of the CDR3: TGTGCCAGCACCACGAGATATTTCGACACCGGGGAGCTGTTTTTT.